This T cell receptor beta chain was found in a study of blood T cell repertoires in COVID-19. This clone has just a few counts. Within the 2 weeks before study entry, each person in the exposed group met a COVID-19 case. Profiled with immunoSEQ multiplex PCR; TCRdb holds only in-frame clones, not every one. The data hold fewer than 250,000 clones, with approximately 89% observed a single time. The ends were cut back, 3 bases at V and 0 bases at J, with 12 bases in the middle. CDR3 length: 15 amino acids. CDR1 and CDR2 (germline): SGHTA, FQGNSA. The V call is TRBV7-2, the J call TRBJ2-7; a weak D match, TRBD2 (6 bases). This TCR derives from a woman aged 30 to 39 who had been exposed to COVID-19. The specimen sequenced was PBMCs or T cells enriched from blood (not recorded which). The chain's CDR3 is CASSFRGSFSYEQYF. Here the CDR3 DNA reads TGTGCCAGCAGCTTCCGGGGGTCGTTCTCCTACGAGCAGTACTTC. The whole variable domain, filled in from reference TRBV7-2 and TRBJ2-7, reads GAGVSQSPSNKVTEKGKDVELRCDPISGHTALYWYRQSLGQGLEFLIYFQGNSAPDKSGLPSDRFSAERTGGSVSTLTIQRTQQEDSAVYLCASSFRGSFSYEQYFGPGTRLTVT.